This TCR beta chain was observed in a study of CD8 T cells in ankylosing spondylitis. Study-wide points: Reports of some motif variants in reactive arthritis synovial fluid and blood predate this one. Eight highly homologous variants formed a TCR beta motif that appeared characteristic of ankylosing spondylitis blood. Reports say disease-linked clones showed up significantly more in matched ankylosing spondylitis synovial fluid.

This clonotype showed up just a few times. Its antigen is as yet unknown. J gave up 4 bases and V 4 bases, and 12 bases lay outside the gene matches. This CDR3 has 16 residues. From germline, CDR1 is LGHNA and CDR2 YSLEER. Researchers built TCR beta libraries using quantitative 5'-RACE with molecular barcodes. TCRdb reprocessed the 5' RACE reads with MiXCR, giving one entry per CDR3 protein. This sample has 250,000 to 350,000 distinct CDR3 sequences, with less than 25% found just once. The receptor was isolated from a female donor with ankylosing spondylitis or in good health (not recorded which). The J gene is TRBJ1-2, the V gene TRBV4-3; 7 bases are a match to TRBD1. The sequenced material came from blood, either unsorted or a sorted T cell fraction (not recorded which). This CDR3 reads CASSPTRGGQVYGYTF. In DNA, the CDR3 is TGCGCCAGCAGCCCAACTAGAGGGGGCCAGGTCTATGGCTACACCTTC.